These T cell receptor beta chains were read from a single sample in a study of T cells in Graves' hyperthyroidism and ophthalmopathy. TCRdb redid the calling of the multiplex PCR reads with MiXCR, one entry per CDR3 protein. The sample lists hundreds of thousands of distinct CDR3 sequences, roughly 15% occurring once. The sample was blood. The receptors derive from a woman aged 55-69 years with Graves' ophthalmopathy. The CDR3 runs from the conserved cysteine through the conserved F or W. The order of the fields is J gene, D gene, V gene, clone size, CDR3 protein, CDR3 DNA. The D gene is left open where the match is weak. Clone size appears in some rows only: once, few, many, or a class for an expanded clone.

j_call: TRBJ1-5; d_call: NA; v_call: TRBV28; clone_size: many; cdr3_aa: CASSSQDYNQPQHF; cdr3_nt: TGTGCCAGCAGTTCCCAGGACTACAATCAGCCCCAGCATTTT
j_call: TRBJ1-4; d_call: TRBD1; v_call: TRBV29-1; clone_size: NA; cdr3_aa: CSVGLQGTEKLFF; cdr3_nt: TGCAGCGTTGGGCTACAGGGGACTGAAAAACTGTTTTTT
j_call: TRBJ1-5; d_call: NA; v_call: TRBV11-2; clone_size: many; cdr3_aa: CASSLAFTGLGNQPQHF; cdr3_nt: TGTGCCAGCAGCTTAGCGTTCACAGGGTTAGGAAATCAGCCCCAGCATTTT
j_call: TRBJ2-3; d_call: NA; v_call: TRBV2; clone_size: once; cdr3_aa: CASSPGFPLTDTQYF; cdr3_nt: TGTGCCAGCAGCCCAGGGTTTCCACTCACAGATACGCAGTATTTT
j_call: TRBJ2-7; d_call: NA; v_call: TRBV5-1; clone_size: few; cdr3_aa: CASSFGVLYEQYF; cdr3_nt: TGCGCCAGCAGCTTCGGGGTGCTCTACGAGCAGTACTTC
j_call: TRBJ2-7; d_call: NA; v_call: TRBV30; clone_size: NA; cdr3_aa: CAWSLRGKGYEQYF; cdr3_nt: TGTGCCTGGAGCCTAAGGGGGAAGGGCTACGAGCAGTACTTC
j_call: TRBJ2-7; d_call: TRBD2; v_call: TRBV7-2; clone_size: many; cdr3_aa: CASSLGTSPAEQYF; cdr3_nt: TGTGCCAGCAGCCTCGGGACTAGTCCCGCCGAGCAGTACTTC
j_call: TRBJ2-1; d_call: NA; v_call: TRBV7-2; clone_size: few; cdr3_aa: CASSPPGPKGNEQFF; cdr3_nt: TGTGCCAGCAGCCCCCCGGGTCCGAAGGGAAATGAGCAGTTCTTC
j_call: TRBJ2-4; d_call: NA; v_call: TRBV20-1; clone_size: few; cdr3_aa: CSAAPPVNIQYF; cdr3_nt: TGCAGTGCCGCCCCGCCCGTAAACATTCAGTACTTC
j_call: TRBJ2-7; d_call: NA; v_call: TRBV6-2/TRBV6-3; clone_size: many; cdr3_aa: CASRLVAEKQYF; cdr3_nt: TGTGCCAGCAGGCTCGTGGCGGAAAAGCAGTACTTC